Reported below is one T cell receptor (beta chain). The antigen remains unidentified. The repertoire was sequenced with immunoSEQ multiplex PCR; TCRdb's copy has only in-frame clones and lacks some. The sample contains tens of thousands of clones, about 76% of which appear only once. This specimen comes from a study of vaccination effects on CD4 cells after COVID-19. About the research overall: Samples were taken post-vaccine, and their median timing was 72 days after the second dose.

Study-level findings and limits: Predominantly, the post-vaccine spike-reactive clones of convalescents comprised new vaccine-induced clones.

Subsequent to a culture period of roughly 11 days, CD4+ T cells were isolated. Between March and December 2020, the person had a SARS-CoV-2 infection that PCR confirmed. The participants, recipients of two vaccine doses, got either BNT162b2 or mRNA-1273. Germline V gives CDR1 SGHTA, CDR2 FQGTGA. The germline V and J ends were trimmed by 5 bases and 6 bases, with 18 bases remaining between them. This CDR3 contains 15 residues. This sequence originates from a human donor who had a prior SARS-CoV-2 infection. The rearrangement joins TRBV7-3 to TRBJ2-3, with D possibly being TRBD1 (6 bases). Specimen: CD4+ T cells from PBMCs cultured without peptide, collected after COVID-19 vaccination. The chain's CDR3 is CASSPVGQIQDTQYF. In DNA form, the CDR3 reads TGTGCCAGCAGCCCCGTGGGACAAATCCAGGATACGCAGTATTTT. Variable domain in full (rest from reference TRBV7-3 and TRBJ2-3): GAGVSQTPSNKVTEKGKYVELRCDPISGHTALYWYRQSLGQGPEFLIYFQGTGAADDSGLPNDRFFAVRPEGSVSTLKIQRTERGDSAVYLCASSPVGQIQDTQYFGPGTRLTVL.